A selection of T cell receptor beta chains follows, all from one sample in a study of CD8 T cells in ankylosing spondylitis. Each CDR3 protein gets one entry after TCRdb re-called the 5' RACE reads with MiXCR. Here the sample spans some 220,000 distinct CDR3 sequences, 7.3% being singletons. Specimen: blood, either unsorted or a sorted T cell fraction (not recorded which). The receptors stem from a male donor with ankylosing spondylitis. Each CDR3 is given without its conserved first and last residue. Clone size is given for some rows only: seen once, a few or many times, or a class if the clone is expanded.

size	J	V	CDR3
many	TRBJ2-2	TRBV24-1	ATSDLNENTGELF
few	TRBJ2-7	TRBV21-1	ASRKVSYEQY
many	TRBJ2-7	TRBV18	ASSPPKGNTYEQY
few	TRBJ2-5	TRBV7-9	ASSPKFGRIQETQY
many	TRBJ1-5	TRBV27	ASSFKSGGRWPQH
many	TRBJ2-7	TRBV6-1	ASSRLAGGRLSYEQY
many	TRBJ2-2	TRBV20-1	SARDLGTSLNTGELF
-	TRBJ2-3	TRBV11-3	ASSGGGADTQY
many	TRBJ2-7	TRBV29-1	SVGTGEQY
few	TRBJ1-1	TRBV2	ASSVGTGAF
few	TRBJ2-1	TRBV6-6	AITPGHYNEQF
many	TRBJ2-7	TRBV7-2	ASSLRTGGLTYEQY